These 2 T cell receptor beta chains were all obtained from the same sample, sequenced in a study of brain T cells in children with intractable seizures. The assay was immunoSEQ multiplex PCR, and TCRdb's table has in-frame clones only and misses some. The profile covers around 44,000 clones, with roughly 90% appearing a single time and 5% to 6.5% taken by the ten largest. This sample comprised peripheral blood, obtained at surgery. The receptor set was obtained from a girl between 2 and 10 years old with tuberous sclerosis and intractable seizures.

This clone appeared a single time. The rearrangement joins TRBV10-3 to TRBJ2-3; D not certain. The CDR3 runs to 14 residues. Germline lookup yields CDR1 ENHRY and CDR2 SYGVKD. The V gene lost 8 bases and the J gene lost 0 bases, with 12 bases spanning the gap. As DNA, the CDR3 is TGTGCCATCCAGCCTATGGGCAGCACAGATACGCAGTATTTT. Its translation: CAIQPMGSTDTQYF.

This clone showed up just once. V gene TRBV4-2 combines with J gene TRBJ2-2; no firm D call. V was shortened by 4 bases and J by 6 bases, with 6 bases between the two germline ends. This CDR3 comprises 12 residues. Germline V gives CDR1 LGHNA, CDR2 YNFKEQ. CDR3 region: CASSPPAGELFF. CDR3 bases: TGTGCCAGCAGCCCCCCGGCCGGGGAGCTGTTTTTT.